The 23 T cell receptor beta chains listed next were all sequenced from one sample in a study of blood T cell repertoires in COVID-19. The repertoire was sequenced with immunoSEQ multiplex PCR; TCRdb's copy has only in-frame clones and lacks some. The data show 120,000 or so clones, with 75% to 85% seen just once and roughly 35% held by the top ten. Sample: peripheral blood. The receptors come from a man aged 35 to 55 with active or convalescent COVID-19.

This clone turned up a few times. The rearrangement joins TRBV19 to TRBJ1-5, with D perhaps matching TRBD1 (6 bases). The CDR3 runs 13 residues. Germline assignment: CDR1 LNHDA and CDR2 SQIVND (reference sequence). Deletions cut 3 bases from V and 4 bases from J, with 7 bases between. CDR3 in amino acids: CASSMRGNQPQHF. The CDR3 coding sequence is TGTGCCAGTAGTATGAGGGGGAATCAGCCCCAGCATTTT.

A single count supports this clone. One junction end disagrees with the germline gene, perhaps due to a read error. The chain carries TRBV9 and TRBJ2-1; D gene uncertain. From germline, CDR1 is SGDLS and CDR2 YYNGEE. CDR3 length: 13 amino acids. As DNA, the CDR3 is TGTGCCAGCAGCGTAGGTCTCCAAGCATGCTCGCTCTTC. Its translation: CASSVGLQACSLF.

This clone has a single count. V gene TRBV5-4 combines with J gene TRBJ2-5; D is unclear. V lost 7 bases, J lost 5 bases, and 9 bases lay in between. CDR1 SGHNT and CDR2 YYREEE come from the germline V gene (reference sequence). There are 11 residues in the CDR3. CDR3 amino acids: CASLNGETQYF. DNA of the CDR3: TGTGCCAGCTTAAACGGGGAGACCCAGTACTTC.

The chain is built from TRBV28 and TRBJ2-6; TRBD1 matches at 8 bases. V was pared by 7 bases and J by 0 bases, with 8 bases of the junction left unmatched. Germline lookup yields CDR1 MDHEN and CDR2 SYDVKM. The CDR3 covers 17 residues. CDR3 region: CASTPRQGASGANVLTF. The CDR3 DNA follows: TGTGCCAGCACCCCCAGGCAGGGGGCCTCTGGGGCCAACGTCCTGACTTTC.

This clone showed up just once. This chain joins TRBV5-1 and TRBJ2-2, with D perhaps TRBD1 (6 bases). The germline CDR1 and CDR2 sequences are SGHRS and YFSETQ. The CDR3 is 15 amino acids. V gave up 4 bases and J gave up 9 bases, with 19 bases separating them. The CDR3 sequence is CASSPTDRTPRELFF. DNA of the CDR3: TGCGCCAGCAGCCCCACGGACAGAACCCCCCGGGAGCTGTTTTTT.

The J gene is TRBJ2-2, the V gene TRBV20-1; D is perhaps TRBD2 (6 bases). CDR3 length: 14 amino acids. Germline CDR1 and CDR2: DFQATT and SNEGSKA (reference sequence). V was cut by 3 bases and J by 1 base, with 9 bases left in between. CDR3: CSASGGVNTGELFF. The CDR3 region has the DNA TGCAGTGCTAGTGGCGGGGTGAACACCGGGGAGCTGTTTTTT.

The chain has TRBV19 and TRBJ1-3; the match to TRBD1 covers 8 bases. There are 16 residues in the CDR3. V lost 6 bases and J lost 0; bases outside the gene matches: 7. CDR1 and CDR2 from the germline V gene are LNHDA and SQIVND (reference sequence). DNA of the CDR3: TGTGCCAGTAGCGGGACAGGTCTCTTCTCTGGAAACACCATATATTTT. This translates into CASSGTGLFSGNTIYF.

This chain connects TRBV2 to TRBJ1-1; D is ambiguous. V was trimmed by 10 bases and J by 11 bases, leaving 14 bases between them. Per germline, CDR1 SNHLY and CDR2 FYNNEI. This CDR3 is built from 10 residues. In nucleotides, the CDR3 is TGTGCCACCACTTCGGGGAGGGCTTTCTTT. Translation gives CATTSGRAFF.

In DNA, the CDR3 is TGTGCCAGCAGCTTAGGCGGGGGCTTCTCCTACGAGCAGTACTTC. Its translation is CASSLGGGFSYEQYF. The chain has TRBV7-9 and TRBJ2-7; TRBD2 is a possible D gene (7 bases). V lost 1 base to trimming and J lost 0 bases, with 10 bases between them. The CDR3 has 15 residues. The germline CDR1 and CDR2 sequences are SEHNR and FQNEAQ (reference sequence).

The rearrangement uses TRBV5-1 and TRBJ2-1; D not resolved. CDR3 length equals 14 residues. V was cut by 3 bases and J by 8 bases, with 15 bases left in between. CDR1 SGHRS and CDR2 YFSETQ come from the germline V gene. The CDR3 sequence: CASSSSPGEDEQFF. The CDR3 DNA reads TGCGCCAGCAGCTCATCCCCCGGAGAGGATGAGCAGTTCTTC.

This chain joins TRBV4-1 and TRBJ2-7; tentative D call: TRBD1 (5 bases). CDR3 length: 18 amino acids. Trimming removed 0 bases from V and 4 bases from J, with 22 bases in between. CDR1 is MGHRA and CDR2 is YSYEKL in the germline V gene. CDR3 protein: CASSQDSSLGLVGYEQYF. In nucleotides, the CDR3 is TGCGCCAGCAGCCAAGATAGCAGTCTGGGGCTGGTGGGGTACGAGCAGTACTTC.

This clone was recorded a few times. The chain carries TRBV2 and TRBJ1-4, with D uncertain. V lost 7 bases and J lost 2, with 14 bases in between. The CDR3 loop spans 15 amino acids. From germline, CDR1 is SNHLY and CDR2 FYNNEI. CDR3 protein: CASKWEVFTNEKLFF. CDR3 coding DNA: TGTGCCAGCAAGTGGGAGGTGTTTACTAATGAAAAACTGTTTTTT.

This clone was observed a single time. This chain uses TRBV30 with TRBJ1-4; the D gene is possibly TRBD1 (5 bases). V lost 0 bases and J lost 7, with 6 bases in between. The germline CDR1 and CDR2 sequences are GTSNPN and SVGIG (reference sequence). There are 12 residues in the CDR3. CDR3 nucleotides: TGTGCCTGGAGTGTAGACAGTGAAAAACTGTTTTTT. This gives the protein CAWSVDSEKLFF.

This clone was picked up a small number of times. The chain links TRBV10-3 to TRBJ2-3; D gene unclear. Germline V gene sequence: CDR1 ENHRY, CDR2 SYGVKD. The V end lost 4 bases, the J end lost 0 bases, and 8 bases lay between the germline ends. The CDR3 loop spans 14 amino acids. CDR3 region: CAISATSSTDTQYF. The CDR3 region has the DNA TGTGCCATCAGTGCTACTTCTAGCACAGATACGCAGTATTTT.

The rearrangement joins TRBV5-4 to TRBJ1-1; D is unclear. Germline assignment: CDR1 SGHNT and CDR2 YYREEE (reference sequence). The length of the CDR3 is 13 residues. Trimming removed 4 bases at V and 1 base at J, with 8 bases between. The CDR3 nucleotides read TGTGCCAGCAGCACAACGGGGAACACTGAAGCTTTCTTT. Amino acid sequence: CASSTTGNTEAFF.

The chain couples TRBV5-6 to TRBJ1-3, with 11 bases matching TRBD1. CDR1 and CDR2 from the germline V gene are SGHDT and YYEEEE. V lost 1 base to trimming and J lost 1 base; unmatched junction nucleotides: 10. The length of the CDR3 is 19 residues. CDR3 nucleotides: TGTGCCAGCAGCTTGTACCTTCCCGGGACAGGGGGATCTGGAAACACCATATATTTT. Amino acid sequence: CASSLYLPGTGGSGNTIYF.

J is TRBJ2-3 and V is TRBV7-6; D uncertain. Trimming cost V 4 bases and J 7 bases, with 12 bases left between them. Germline V gives CDR1 SGHVS, CDR2 FNYEAQ. The CDR3 consists of 13 residues. The CDR3 spells CASSSQSQNTQYF. The CDR3 DNA reads TGTGCCAGCAGCTCCCAGTCCCAGAATACGCAGTATTTT.

This clone was seen a handful of times. The V call is TRBV19, the J call TRBJ2-7, with 7 bases matching TRBD2. This CDR3 is built from 15 residues. The ends lost 3 bases at V and 1 base at J; junction bases unmatched: 6. CDR1 is LNHDA and CDR2 is SQIVND in the germline V gene (reference sequence). CDR3 in amino acids: CASSIVRGVSYEQYF. The DNA for the CDR3 is TGTGCCAGTAGTATCGTCCGGGGGGTGTCCTACGAGCAGTACTTC.

The chain links TRBV28 to TRBJ1-1; D is ambiguous. The length of the CDR3 is 12 residues. CDR1 MDHEN and CDR2 SYDVKM come from the germline V gene. V was shortened by 6 bases and J by 7 bases, with 12 bases between the two germline ends. Written as DNA, the CDR3 is TGTGCCAGCAGAAGGGAGGTGGGTGAAGCTTTCTTT. Translation: CASRREVGEAFF.

The rearrangement uses TRBV24-1 and TRBJ1-2; TRBD1 might be the D (5 bases). Germline values: CDR1 KGHDR, CDR2 SFDVKD. Trimming removed 5 bases from V and 3 bases from J, with 15 bases in between. The CDR3 contains 15 residues. The CDR3 protein is CATSGTIRVDYGYTF. CDR3 coding DNA: TGTGCCACCAGTGGGACAATACGAGTTGACTATGGCTACACCTTC.

This clone was picked up a small number of times. The chain is built from TRBV30 and TRBJ2-2, with 14 bases lining up with TRBD2. V shed 4 bases, J shed 6 bases, and the junction held 7 bases outside the gene matches. CDR1 is GTSNPN and CDR2 is SVGIG in the germline V gene (reference sequence). The CDR3 spans 16 residues. The chain's CDR3 is CAWTTGLAGGAGELFF. The CDR3 nucleotides read TGTGCCTGGACGACCGGACTAGCGGGAGGCGCCGGGGAGCTGTTTTTT. The full variable domain, with the rest looked up from reference TRBV30 and TRBJ2-2, is SQTIHQWPATLVQPVGSPLSLECTVEGTSNPNLYWYRQAAGRGLQLLFYSVGIGQISSEVPQNLSASRPQDRQFILSSKKLLLSDSGFYLCAWTTGLAGGAGELFFGEGSRLTVL.

This rearrangement joins TRBV4-1 to TRBJ2-3; weak D call: TRBD1 (6 bases). This CDR3 region has 15 residues. Trimming removed 0 bases from V and 8 bases from J, with 15 bases in between. Looked up from germline, CDR1 is MGHRA and CDR2 is YSYEKL. CDR3 region: CASSQDRGIEGTQYF. CDR3 in DNA: TGCGCCAGCAGCCAAGATAGGGGGATTGAGGGTACGCAGTATTTT.

V and J are TRBV2 and TRBJ1-1; D ambiguous. Germline V gives CDR1 SNHLY, CDR2 FYNNEI. V lost 7 bases and J lost 5, with 11 bases in between. The CDR3 extends over 12 amino acids. CDR3 in DNA: TGTGCCAGCATGCGGGTGGGGACTGAAGCTTTCTTT. Residues: CASMRVGTEAFF.